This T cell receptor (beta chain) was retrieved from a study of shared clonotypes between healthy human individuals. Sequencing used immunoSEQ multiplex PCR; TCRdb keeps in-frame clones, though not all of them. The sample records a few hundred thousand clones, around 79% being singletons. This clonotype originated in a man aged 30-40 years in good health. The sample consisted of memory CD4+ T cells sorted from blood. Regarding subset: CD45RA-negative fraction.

Here the CDR3 reads CASSRLAGVSPSTDTQYF. DNA for the CDR3: TGTGCCAGCAGCCGATTAGCGGGAGTGTCTCCTAGCACAGATACGCAGTATTTT. The rearrangement links TRBV13 to TRBJ2-3; 9 bases map to TRBD2. Losses at the gene ends were 5 bases for V and 0 bases for J; bases not matched to a gene: 12. Germline V lookup: CDR1 PRHDT, CDR2 FYEKMQ (reference sequence). The CDR3 loop spans 18 amino acids.